A selection of T cell receptor beta chains follows, all from one sample in a study of T cell changes during pregnancy in multiple sclerosis. Profiled with immunoSEQ multiplex PCR; TCRdb holds only in-frame clones, not every one. The sample yields roughly 24,000 clones, over 75% seen once. Sequences were derived from CD8+ T cells from peripheral blood mononuclear cells, sampled before pregnancy. The receptors here all came from a female donor with multiple sclerosis, enrolled in a pregnancy study. CDR3s include the opening cysteine and the closing phenylalanine or tryptophan. Fields, in order: D gene, clone size, J gene, V gene, CDR3 DNA, CDR3 protein. A D gene is named only where the DNA matches it firmly. Size tells how often a clone was seen (once, few, many) or the class of an expanded clone, and some rows leave it out.

-,few,TRBJ1-1,TRBV5-4,TGTGCCAGCATAATAGGACCCCCGGGGGGGACTGAAGCTTTCTTT,CASIIGPPGGTEAFF
TRBD1,many,TRBJ1-1,TRBV10-3,TGTGCCATCACCGCCGACAGGGGCGCTGAAGCTTTCTTT,CAITADRGAEAFF
-,-,TRBJ1-5,TRBV7-9,TGTGCCAGCAGCTTCGTGACAGGTCCGTATAGCAATCAGCCCCAGCATTTT,CASSFVTGPYSNQPQHF
-,once,TRBJ2-7,TRBV30,TGTGCCTGGAGTTGGACAACTTCCTACGAGCAGTACTTC,CAWSWTTSYEQYF
-,-,TRBJ2-7,TRBV11-2,TGTGCCAGCAGCTTAGTTGCTCCCGGCTACGAGCAGTACTTC,CASSLVAPGYEQYF
-,-,TRBJ1-5,TRBV6-6,TGTGCCAGCAGTTCACAGGGAAGCAATCAGCCCCAGCATTTT,CASSSQGSNQPQHF
-,-,TRBJ2-2,TRBV5-5,TGTGCCAGCAGCTTGACCGGGACAACCGGGGAGCTGTTTTTT,CASSLTGTTGELFF
TRBD1,-,TRBJ1-1,TRBV16,TGTGCCAGCAGCCTGGGACAGGGAGGTATGAACACTGAAGCTTTCTTT,CASSLGQGGMNTEAFF
TRBD2,once,TRBJ2-2,TRBV7-9,TGTGCCAGCAGCTTTTTCGCGGGAGCTAACACCGGGGAGCTGTTTTTT,CASSFFAGANTGELFF
-,-,TRBJ1-2,TRBV27,TGTGCCAGCAGGACGGACTGGACAGCCTCCCTAACCGACTATGGCTACACCTTC,CASRTDWTASLTDYGYTF
-,-,TRBJ2-5,TRBV6-6,TGTGCCAGCAGAGGGGCGGAGCAAGAGACCCAGTACTTC,CASRGAEQETQYF
-,-,TRBJ2-2,TRBV11-1,TGTGCCAGCAGCTTGGGTAGCGGTTACACCGGGGAGCTGTTTTTT,CASSLGSGYTGELFF
TRBD1,once,TRBJ2-1,TRBV13,TGTGCCAGCCGCTTCAGGGGGAGCTCCTACAATGAGCAGTTCTTC,CASRFRGSSYNEQFF
-,-,TRBJ2-1,TRBV19,TGTGCCAGTAGTTATCAAGCGGGTGAGCAGTTCTTC,CASSYQAGEQFF
-,-,TRBJ2-3,TRBV27,TGTGCCAGCAGGATACTGAAAAGTGCAGATACGCAGTATTTT,CASRILKSADTQYF
TRBD1,few,TRBJ2-3,TRBV6-4,TGTGCCAGCAGTGGGACAGGGGGCGCGACAGATACGCAGTATTTT,CASSGTGGATDTQYF
-,-,TRBJ2-1,TRBV6-5,TGTGCCAGCAGTTACCCCCTCGGGGAGCAGTTCTTC,CASSYPLGEQFF
TRBD1,-,TRBJ1-3,TRBV29-1,TGCAGCGTTGACGGACAGGGGACGACTGGAAACACCATATATTTT,CSVDGQGTTGNTIYF
-,-,TRBJ2-1,TRBV27,TGTGCCAGCAGTTTAGTGCAGGTAGAATACAATGAGCAGTTCTTC,CASSLVQVEYNEQFF
-,-,TRBJ2-5,TRBV7-9,TGTGCCAGCAGCTTATCACGGAGAGGAGAGACCCAGTACTTC,CASSLSRRGETQYF
-,-,TRBJ2-1,TRBV7-9,TGTGCCGGTAGGGGATACAATGAGCAGTTCTTC,CAGRGYNEQFF
TRBD2,once,TRBJ2-1,TRBV4-1,TGCGCCAGCAGCCAAGGGGTGTTCCTTTCTGGGACTAGTAACAATGAGCAGTTCTTC,CASSQGVFLSGTSNNEQFF
TRBD1,-,TRBJ2-7,TRBV27,TGTGCCAGCAGTTTCTCCTCAGGGGGCAACGAGCAGTACTTC,CASSFSSGGNEQYF
-,-,TRBJ2-6,TRBV27,TGTGCCAGCAGTTCGGGTAGGCTATCTGGGGCCAACGTCCTGACTTTC,CASSSGRLSGANVLTF
TRBD1,-,TRBJ1-2,TRBV5-6,TGTGCCAGCAGCCTGGGACAGCTCTATGGCTACACCTTC,CASSLGQLYGYTF
-,once,TRBJ1-1,TRBV5-4,TGTGCCAGCAGCTTTTTGGAGGTCCAGGCTGAAGCTTTCTTT,CASSFLEVQAEAFF
-,-,TRBJ1-3,TRBV6-6,TGTGCCAGCAGTTACTCGGAGACAGTCTCTGGAAACACCATATATTTT,CASSYSETVSGNTIYF
-,-,TRBJ2-1,TRBV4-3,TGCGCCAGCAGCCTTCTCCGGGGGTTCCGTGAGCAGTTCTTC,CASSLLRGFREQFF
TRBD1,-,TRBJ1-2,TRBV10-3,TGTGCCATCAGTGAGTCGGCAGGGGGCTGGGGCTACACCTTC,CAISESAGGWGYTF
TRBD2,once,TRBJ2-7,TRBV6-5,TGTGCCAGCAGTTACTCCTCGGGGGGCGAGCAGTACTTC,CASSYSSGGEQYF
TRBD1,-,TRBJ2-3,TRBV7-3,TGTGCCAGCAGCCTGATAGGAGGGACAGGGGGCTCAGATACGCAGTATTTT,CASSLIGGTGGSDTQYF
TRBD2,-,TRBJ2-3,TRBV4-2,TGTGCCAGCAGCCAAGACCTCGCCCCTAGCGGGAAGCGAGATACGCAGTATTTT,CASSQDLAPSGKRDTQYF
-,-,TRBJ1-1,TRBV10-3,TGTGCCATCAGTGAGTGGGGAGGCACTGAAGCTTTCTTT,CAISEWGGTEAFF
TRBD2,few,TRBJ2-1,TRBV5-1,TGCGCCAGCAGCTTGGTAGATAGCGGGAGCCACAATGAGCAGTTCTTC,CASSLVDSGSHNEQFF
TRBD2,-,TRBJ2-1,TRBV27,TGTGCCAGCAGTTTATTAGGGACTAGCGGGACCTACTCCTACAATGAGCAGTTCTTC,CASSLLGTSGTYSYNEQFF
-,-,TRBJ2-5,TRBV13,TGTGCCAGCAGCATAACCCCCAGGGAACAAGAGACCCAGTACTTC,CASSITPREQETQYF
TRBD2,-,TRBJ2-2,TRBV29-1,TGCAGCGTTGAGGGGACTAGCATCGGGGAGCTGTTTTTT,CSVEGTSIGELFF
-,-,TRBJ1-1,TRBV21-1,TGTGCCAGCAGCAGGGGACAGGGGGCGTCTGACACTGAAGCTTTCTTT,CASSRGQGASDTEAFF
TRBD1,-,TRBJ2-1,TRBV5-8,TGTGCCAGCAGCTTGGCCGGACAGGGGGCTAGCAATGAGCAGTTCTTC,CASSLAGQGASNEQFF
TRBD2,medium-sized,TRBJ2-7,TRBV7-2,TGTGCCAGCAGCCGGGGACTAGCGGGCTACGAGCAGTACTTC,CASSRGLAGYEQYF
-,-,TRBJ2-7,TRBV25-1,TGTGCCAGCAGTTTCTACCCCGGGACACCTGACTACGAGCAGTACTTC,CASSFYPGTPDYEQYF
-,-,TRBJ2-3,TRBV7-4,TGTGCCAGCAGCCCCGACAACGCAGATACGCAGTATTTT,CASSPDNADTQYF
-,-,TRBJ2-7,TRBV6-5,TGTGCCAGCAGCAACCGCGGACAGACCTACGAGCAGTACTTC,CASSNRGQTYEQYF
-,-,TRBJ2-3,TRBV29-1,TGCAGCGTTGATGAAGGAGACCGTGTATGGGATACGCAGTATTTT,CSVDEGDRVWDTQYF
TRBD2,-,TRBJ2-4,TRBV18,TGTGCCAGCTCACAACGGACTAGAATAAACATTCAGTACTTC,CASSQRTRINIQYF
-,-,TRBJ2-7,TRBV6-5,TGTGCCAGCAGTCCGACTACTTGGAGGGAGCAGTACTTC,CASSPTTWREQYF